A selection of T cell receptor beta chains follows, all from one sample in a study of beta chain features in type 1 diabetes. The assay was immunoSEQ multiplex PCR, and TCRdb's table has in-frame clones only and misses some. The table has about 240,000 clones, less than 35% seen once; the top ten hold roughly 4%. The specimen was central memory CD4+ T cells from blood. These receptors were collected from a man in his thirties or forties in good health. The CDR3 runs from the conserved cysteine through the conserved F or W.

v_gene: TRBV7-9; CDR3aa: CASSLGELAGDTQYF
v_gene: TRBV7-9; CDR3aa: CASSRGPPSYEQYF
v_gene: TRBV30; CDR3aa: CAWSVRGKMNTEAFF
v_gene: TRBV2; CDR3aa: CASSEALSAQYNEQFF
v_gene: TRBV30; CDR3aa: CAWSVRYWGYTF
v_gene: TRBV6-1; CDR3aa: CASNIYHRNEQFF
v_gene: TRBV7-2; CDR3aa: CASSLAGGRPQHF
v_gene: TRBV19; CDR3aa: CASGWGTSRGAEQYF
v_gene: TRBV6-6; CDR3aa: CASSYAGSTDTQYF
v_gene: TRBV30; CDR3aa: CAWSVQTNQPQHF
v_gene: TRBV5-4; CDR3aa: CASSFPVGAGTEAFF
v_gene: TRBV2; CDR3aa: CASSARQGMKKLFF
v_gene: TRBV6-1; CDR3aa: CASSETPSEQYF
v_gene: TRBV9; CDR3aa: CASSVGSSGSFYEQFF
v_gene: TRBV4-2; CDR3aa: CASSSRDREDF
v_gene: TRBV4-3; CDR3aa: CASSQDGGLAGEVEQFF
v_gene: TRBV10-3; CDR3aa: CAISTTGSSYEQYF
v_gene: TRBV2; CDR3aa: CASSRQGYEQYF
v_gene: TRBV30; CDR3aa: CAWMDTGELFF
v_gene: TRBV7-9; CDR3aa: CASSLTRTANTEAFF
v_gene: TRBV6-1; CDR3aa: CASRRGGGREETQYF
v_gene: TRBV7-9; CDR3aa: CASSPRAASSYNEQFF
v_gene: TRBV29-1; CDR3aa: CSISRGSDYGYTF
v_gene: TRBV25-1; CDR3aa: CASSAGQGASGYTF
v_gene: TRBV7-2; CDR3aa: CASSPHLSGGAGDTQYF
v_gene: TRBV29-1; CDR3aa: CSVEYRLYGYTF
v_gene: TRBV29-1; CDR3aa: CSVALADEQFF
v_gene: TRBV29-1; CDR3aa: CSVEEWHRGDGGYTF
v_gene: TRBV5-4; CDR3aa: CASSLGRPSDLTF
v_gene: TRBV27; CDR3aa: CASSFSGLSNYGYTF
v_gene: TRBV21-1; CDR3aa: CASSSGGSPYEQYF